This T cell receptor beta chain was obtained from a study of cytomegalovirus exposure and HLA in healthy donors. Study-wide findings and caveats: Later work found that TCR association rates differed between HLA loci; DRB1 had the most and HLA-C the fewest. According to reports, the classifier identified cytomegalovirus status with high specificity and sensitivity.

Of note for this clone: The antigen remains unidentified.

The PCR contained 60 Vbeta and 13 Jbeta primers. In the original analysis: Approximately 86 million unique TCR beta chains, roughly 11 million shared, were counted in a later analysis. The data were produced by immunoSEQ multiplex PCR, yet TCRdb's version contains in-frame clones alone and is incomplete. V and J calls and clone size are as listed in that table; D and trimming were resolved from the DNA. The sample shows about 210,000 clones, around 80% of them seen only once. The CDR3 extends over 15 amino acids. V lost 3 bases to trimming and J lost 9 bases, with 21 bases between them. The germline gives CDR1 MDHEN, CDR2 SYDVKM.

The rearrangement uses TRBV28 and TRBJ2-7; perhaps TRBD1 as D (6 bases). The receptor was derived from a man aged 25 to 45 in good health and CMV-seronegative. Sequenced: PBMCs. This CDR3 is CASSFYRQVSVAQYF. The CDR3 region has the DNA TGTGCCAGCAGTTTCTACCGACAGGTTTCGGTAGCGCAGTACTTC.